This T cell receptor beta chain was identified in a study of blood T cell repertoires in COVID-19. From germline, CDR1 is LGHDT and CDR2 YNNKEL (reference sequence). The CDR3 contains 14 residues. Unmatched junction bases numbered 0, after V lost 3 bases and J lost 3 bases. The method was immunoSEQ multiplex PCR; TCRdb's version includes in-frame clones alone and lacks a portion of them. This table has approximately 260,000 clones, around 85% appearing once. The rearrangement links TRBV3-1 (or the pseudogene TRBV3-2) to TRBJ2-1; 9 nucleotides line up with TRBD2. This clonotype was sampled from a middle-aged woman with acute COVID-19. Source material: PBMCs or T cells enriched from blood (not recorded which). The CDR3 DNA is TGTGCCAGCAGCCATAGCGGGAGCTACAATGAGCAGTTCTTC. Translated, it gives CASSHSGSYNEQFF.